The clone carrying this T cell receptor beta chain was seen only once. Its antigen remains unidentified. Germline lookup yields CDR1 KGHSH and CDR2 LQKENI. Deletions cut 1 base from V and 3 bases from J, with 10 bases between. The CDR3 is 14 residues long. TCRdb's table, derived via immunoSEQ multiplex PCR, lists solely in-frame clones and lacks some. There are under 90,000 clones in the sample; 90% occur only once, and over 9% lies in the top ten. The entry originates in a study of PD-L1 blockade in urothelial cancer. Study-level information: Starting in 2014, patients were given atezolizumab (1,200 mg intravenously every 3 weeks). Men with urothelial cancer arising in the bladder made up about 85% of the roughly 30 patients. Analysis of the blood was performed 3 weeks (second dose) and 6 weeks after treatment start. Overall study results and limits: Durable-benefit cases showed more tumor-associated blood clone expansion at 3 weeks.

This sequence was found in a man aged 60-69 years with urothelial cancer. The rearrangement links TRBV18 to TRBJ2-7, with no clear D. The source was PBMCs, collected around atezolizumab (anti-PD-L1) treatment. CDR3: CASSPRLQNYEQYF. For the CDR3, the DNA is TGTGCCAGCTCACCACGACTCCAGAACTACGAGCAGTACTTC.